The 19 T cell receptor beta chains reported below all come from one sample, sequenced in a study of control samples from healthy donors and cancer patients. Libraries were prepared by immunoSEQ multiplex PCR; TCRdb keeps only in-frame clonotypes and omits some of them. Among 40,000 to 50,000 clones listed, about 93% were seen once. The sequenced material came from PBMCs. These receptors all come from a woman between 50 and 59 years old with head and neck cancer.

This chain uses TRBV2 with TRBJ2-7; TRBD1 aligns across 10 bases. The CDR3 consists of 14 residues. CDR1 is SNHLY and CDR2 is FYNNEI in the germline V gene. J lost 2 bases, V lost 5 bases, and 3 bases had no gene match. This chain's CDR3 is CASSLGQGPYEQYF. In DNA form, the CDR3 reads TGTGCCAGCAGTTTGGGACAGGGGCCCTACGAGCAGTACTTC.

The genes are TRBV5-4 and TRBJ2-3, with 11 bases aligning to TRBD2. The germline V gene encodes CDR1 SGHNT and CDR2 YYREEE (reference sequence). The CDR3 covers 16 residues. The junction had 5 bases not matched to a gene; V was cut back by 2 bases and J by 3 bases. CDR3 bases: TGTGCCAGCAGCTTACTAGCGGGAGATGATACAGATACGCAGTATTTT. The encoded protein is CASSLLAGDDTDTQYF.

The CDR3 sequence: CASSQDNRRGGTQYF. CDR3 DNA: TGCGCCAGCAGCCAAGATAACCGACGGGGCGGTACGCAGTATTTT. The chain has TRBV4-1 and TRBJ2-3; the D gene could be TRBD1 or TRBD2 (5 bases each). CDR1 is MGHRA, CDR2 YSYEKL, per germline. The CDR3 is made up of 15 amino acids. Trimming pared 0 bases from V and 8 bases from J, leaving 15 bases between.

In nucleotides, the CDR3 is TGCAGCGTTGTGCCCGGACAGGTAAACAATGAGCAGTTCTTC. Protein sequence: CSVVPGQVNNEQFF. The rearrangement joins TRBV29-1 to TRBJ2-1; 7 bases are shared with TRBD1. Germline lookup yields CDR1 SQVTM and CDR2 ANQGSEA. V gave up 4 bases and J gave up 5 bases; unmatched junction bases: 8. The CDR3 totals 14 residues.

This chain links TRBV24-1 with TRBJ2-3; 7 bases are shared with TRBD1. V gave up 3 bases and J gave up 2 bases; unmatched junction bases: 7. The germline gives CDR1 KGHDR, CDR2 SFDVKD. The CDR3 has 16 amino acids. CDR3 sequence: CATSDRDRPYTDTQYF. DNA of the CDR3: TGTGCCACCAGTGATCGGGACAGACCCTACACAGATACGCAGTATTTT.

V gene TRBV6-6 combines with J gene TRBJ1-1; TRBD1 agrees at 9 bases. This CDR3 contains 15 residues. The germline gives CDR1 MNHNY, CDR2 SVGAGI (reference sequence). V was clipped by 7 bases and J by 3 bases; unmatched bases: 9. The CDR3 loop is CASNLGQGTYTEAFF. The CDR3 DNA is TGTGCCAGCAACCTAGGACAGGGGACTTACACTGAAGCTTTCTTT.

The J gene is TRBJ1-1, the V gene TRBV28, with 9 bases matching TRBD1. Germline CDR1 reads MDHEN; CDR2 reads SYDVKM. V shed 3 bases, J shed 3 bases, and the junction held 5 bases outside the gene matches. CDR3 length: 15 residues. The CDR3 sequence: CASSFTGTGHTEAFF. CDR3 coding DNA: TGTGCCAGCAGTTTTACCGGGACAGGGCACACTGAAGCTTTCTTT.

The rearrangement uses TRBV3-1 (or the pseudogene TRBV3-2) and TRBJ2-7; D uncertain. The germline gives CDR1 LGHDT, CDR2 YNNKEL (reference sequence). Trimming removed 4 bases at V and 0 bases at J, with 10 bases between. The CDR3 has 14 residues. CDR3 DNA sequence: TGTGCCAGCAGCCCGGGCTCTTCCTCCTACGAGCAGTACTTC. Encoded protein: CASSPGSSSYEQYF.

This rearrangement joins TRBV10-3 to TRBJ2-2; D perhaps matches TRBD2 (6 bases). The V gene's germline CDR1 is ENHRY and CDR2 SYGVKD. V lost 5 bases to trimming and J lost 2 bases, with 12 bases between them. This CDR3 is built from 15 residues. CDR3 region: CAISRGAGNTGELFF. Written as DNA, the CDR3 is TGTGCCATCAGTCGCGGGGCGGGAAACACCGGGGAGCTGTTTTTT.

Written as DNA, the CDR3 is TGTGCCAGCAGTGGACTAGCGACTACCTACGAGCAGTACTTC. Translating it yields CASSGLATTYEQYF. The V and J genes are TRBV2 and TRBJ2-7; TRBD2 matches 8 bases. V lost 4 bases and J lost 2; bases outside the gene matches: 4. Per the germline V gene, CDR1 is SNHLY and CDR2 is FYNNEI. The CDR3 extends over 14 amino acids.

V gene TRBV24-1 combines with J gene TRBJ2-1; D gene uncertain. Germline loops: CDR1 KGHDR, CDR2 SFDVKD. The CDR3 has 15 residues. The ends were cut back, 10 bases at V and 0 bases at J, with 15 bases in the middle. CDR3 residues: CATEVEVLSYNEQFF. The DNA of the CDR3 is TGTGCCACAGAAGTCGAGGTTCTCTCCTACAATGAGCAGTTCTTC.

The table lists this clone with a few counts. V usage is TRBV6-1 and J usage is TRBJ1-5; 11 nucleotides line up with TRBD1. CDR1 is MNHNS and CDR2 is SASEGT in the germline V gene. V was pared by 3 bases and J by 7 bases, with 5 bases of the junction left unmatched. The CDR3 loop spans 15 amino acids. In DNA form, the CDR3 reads TGTGCCAGCAGTGAGGACAGGGGGCAGACGCAGCCCCAGCATTTT. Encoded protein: CASSEDRGQTQPQHF.

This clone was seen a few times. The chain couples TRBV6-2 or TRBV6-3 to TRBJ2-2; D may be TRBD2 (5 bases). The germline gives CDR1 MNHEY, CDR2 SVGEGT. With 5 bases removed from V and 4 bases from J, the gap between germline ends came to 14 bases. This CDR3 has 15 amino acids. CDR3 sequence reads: CASSEDPAGTGELFF. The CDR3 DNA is TGTGCCAGCAGTGAGGACCCGGCGGGCACCGGGGAGCTGTTTTTT.

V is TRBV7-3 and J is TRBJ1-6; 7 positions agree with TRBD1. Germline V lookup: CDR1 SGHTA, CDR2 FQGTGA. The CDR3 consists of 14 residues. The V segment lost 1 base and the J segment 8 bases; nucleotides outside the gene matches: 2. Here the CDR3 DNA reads TGTGCCAGCAGCTTAATGCAGGGGGATTCACCCCTCCACTTT. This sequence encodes CASSLMQGDSPLHF.

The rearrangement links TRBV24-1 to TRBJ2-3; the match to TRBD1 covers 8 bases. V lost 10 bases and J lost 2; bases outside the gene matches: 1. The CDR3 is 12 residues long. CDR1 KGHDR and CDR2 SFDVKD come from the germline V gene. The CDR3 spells CATTGDTDTQYF. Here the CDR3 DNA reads TGTGCCACGACAGGGGACACAGATACGCAGTATTTT.

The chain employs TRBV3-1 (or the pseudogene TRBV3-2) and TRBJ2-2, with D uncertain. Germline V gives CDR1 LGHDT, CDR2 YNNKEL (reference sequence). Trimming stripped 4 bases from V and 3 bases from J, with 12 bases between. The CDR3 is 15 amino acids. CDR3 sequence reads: CASSPDRPDTGELFF. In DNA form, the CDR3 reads TGTGCCAGCAGCCCGGACCGTCCCGACACCGGGGAGCTGTTTTTT.

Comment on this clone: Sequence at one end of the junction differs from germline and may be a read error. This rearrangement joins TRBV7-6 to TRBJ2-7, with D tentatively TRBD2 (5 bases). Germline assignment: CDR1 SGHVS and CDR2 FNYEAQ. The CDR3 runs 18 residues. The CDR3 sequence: CANSASNPLPGLSYEQYF. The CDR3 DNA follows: TGTGCCAACAGCGCATCTAACCCCCTACCGGGGTTATCCTACGAGCAGTACTTC.

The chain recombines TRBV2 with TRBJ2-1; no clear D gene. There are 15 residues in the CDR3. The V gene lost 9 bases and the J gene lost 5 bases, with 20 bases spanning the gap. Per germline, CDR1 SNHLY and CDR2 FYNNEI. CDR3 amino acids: CARPALGPPNNEQFF. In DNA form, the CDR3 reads TGTGCCAGGCCGGCACTCGGACCACCGAACAATGAGCAGTTCTTC.

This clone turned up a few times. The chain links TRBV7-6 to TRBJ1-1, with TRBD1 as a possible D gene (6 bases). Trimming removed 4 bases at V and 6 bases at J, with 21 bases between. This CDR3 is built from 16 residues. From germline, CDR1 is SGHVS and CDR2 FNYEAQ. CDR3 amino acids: CASSSRASNGGAEAFF. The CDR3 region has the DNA TGTGCCAGCAGCTCCAGGGCTTCGAATGGGGGCGCTGAAGCTTTCTTT.